This T cell receptor beta chain was sequenced during a study of T cell clonotyping in hematopoietic cell transplantation. Using immunoSEQ multiplex PCR, the repertoire was profiled, and TCRdb retains in-frame clones only, with some absent. The sample comprises under 6,500 clones, 72% of which are singletons, and around a quarter rests with the top ten. Germline V lookup: CDR1 MDHEN, CDR2 SYDVKM. This CDR3 is 11 amino acids long. With 4 bases removed from V and 7 bases from J, the gap between germline ends came to 7 bases. A note on this clone: Its target is not known.

Whole-study findings and limits: Few recipient clonotypes overlapped donors; over 95% were de novo at given depth.

This chain links TRBV28 with TRBJ2-5; no clear D. This specimen was PBMCs, taken 100 days after allogeneic stem cell transplant. The sequence derives from a female patient aged 50-59 years who had an allogeneic stem cell transplant, so the T cells may come from the graft donor. Some clones in this sample may be carry-over from other donors' samples. CDR3 amino acids: CASSSERTQYF. The CDR3 nucleotides are TGTGCCAGCAGTTCCGAACGGACCCAGTACTTC.